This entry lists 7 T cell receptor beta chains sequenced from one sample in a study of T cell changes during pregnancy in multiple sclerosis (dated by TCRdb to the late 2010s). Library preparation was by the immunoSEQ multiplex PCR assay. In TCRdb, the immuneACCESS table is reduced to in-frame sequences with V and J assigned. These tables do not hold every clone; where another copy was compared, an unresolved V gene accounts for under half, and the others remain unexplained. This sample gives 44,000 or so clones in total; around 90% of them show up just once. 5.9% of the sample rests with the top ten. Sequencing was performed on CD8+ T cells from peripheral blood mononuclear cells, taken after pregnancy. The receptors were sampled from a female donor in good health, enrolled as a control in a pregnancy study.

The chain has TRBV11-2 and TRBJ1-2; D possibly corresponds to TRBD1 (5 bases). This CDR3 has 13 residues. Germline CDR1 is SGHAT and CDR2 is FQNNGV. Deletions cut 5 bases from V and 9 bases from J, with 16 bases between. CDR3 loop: CASSQTVNPRYTF. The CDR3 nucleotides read TGTGCCAGCAGCCAGACAGTCAACCCACGCTACACCTTC.

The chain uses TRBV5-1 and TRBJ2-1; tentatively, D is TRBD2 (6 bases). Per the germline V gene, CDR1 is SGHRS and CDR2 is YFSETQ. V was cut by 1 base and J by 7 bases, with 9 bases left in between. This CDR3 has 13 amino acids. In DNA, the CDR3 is TGCGCCAGCAGCTTGACTAGCCCTAATGAGCAGTTCTTC. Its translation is CASSLTSPNEQFF.

CDR3 sequence (DNA): TGTGCCAGCAGTTTAACCCCCCCCCGAGGGAACACTGAAGCTTTCTTT. Translation: CASSLTPPRGNTEAFF. The chain couples TRBV27 to TRBJ1-1; D ambiguous. Looked up from germline, CDR1 is MNHEY and CDR2 is SMNVEV (reference sequence). Trimming pared 2 bases from V and 1 base from J, leaving 14 bases between. This CDR3 region has 16 residues.

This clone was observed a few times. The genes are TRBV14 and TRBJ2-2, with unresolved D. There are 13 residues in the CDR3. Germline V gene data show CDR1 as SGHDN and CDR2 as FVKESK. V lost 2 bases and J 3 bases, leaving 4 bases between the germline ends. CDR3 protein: CASSQYDTGELFF. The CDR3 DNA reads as TGTGCCAGCAGCCAATATGACACCGGGGAGCTGTTTTTT.

CDR3: CASSQDGQGSYNEQFF. In DNA form, the CDR3 reads TGCGCCAGCAGCCAAGATGGTCAGGGCTCCTACAATGAGCAGTTCTTC. V gene TRBV4-3 combines with J gene TRBJ2-1, with D possibly being TRBD1 (5 bases). Germline V gene data show CDR1 as LGHNA and CDR2 as YSLEER. V was trimmed by 0 bases and J by 0 bases, leaving 9 bases between them. The length of the CDR3 is 16 residues.

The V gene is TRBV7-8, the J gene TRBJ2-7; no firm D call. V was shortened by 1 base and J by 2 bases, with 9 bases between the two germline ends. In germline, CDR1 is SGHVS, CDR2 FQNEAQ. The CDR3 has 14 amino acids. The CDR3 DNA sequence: TGTGCCAGCAGCTTAGAAGACTTTCCCTACGAGCAGTACTTC. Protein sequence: CASSLEDFPYEQYF.

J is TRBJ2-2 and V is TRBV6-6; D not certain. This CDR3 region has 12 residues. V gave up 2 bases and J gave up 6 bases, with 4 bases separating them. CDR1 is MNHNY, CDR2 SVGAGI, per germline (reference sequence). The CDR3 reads CASSYGPGELFF. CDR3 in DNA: TGTGCCAGCAGTTACGGCCCCGGGGAGCTGTTTTTT.